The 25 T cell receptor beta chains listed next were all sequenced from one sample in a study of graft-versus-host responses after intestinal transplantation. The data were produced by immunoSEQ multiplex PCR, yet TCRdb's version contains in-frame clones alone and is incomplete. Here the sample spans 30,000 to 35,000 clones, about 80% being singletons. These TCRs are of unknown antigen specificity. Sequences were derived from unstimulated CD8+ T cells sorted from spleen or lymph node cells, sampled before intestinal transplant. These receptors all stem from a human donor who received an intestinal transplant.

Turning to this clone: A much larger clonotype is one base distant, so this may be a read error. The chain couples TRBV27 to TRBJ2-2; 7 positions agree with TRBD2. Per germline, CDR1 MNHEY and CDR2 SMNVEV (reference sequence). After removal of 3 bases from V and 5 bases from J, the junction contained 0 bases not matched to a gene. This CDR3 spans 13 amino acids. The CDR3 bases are TGTGCCAGCAGTTTCGGGGGGACCGGGGAGCTGTTTTTT. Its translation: CASSFGGTGELFF.

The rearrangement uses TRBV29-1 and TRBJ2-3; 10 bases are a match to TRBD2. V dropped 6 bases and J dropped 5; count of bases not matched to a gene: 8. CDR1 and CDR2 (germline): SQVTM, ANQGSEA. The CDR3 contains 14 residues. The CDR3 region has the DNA TGCAGCGTGAAACTAGCGGGGATCCGAGATACGCAGTATTTT. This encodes CSVKLAGIRDTQYF.

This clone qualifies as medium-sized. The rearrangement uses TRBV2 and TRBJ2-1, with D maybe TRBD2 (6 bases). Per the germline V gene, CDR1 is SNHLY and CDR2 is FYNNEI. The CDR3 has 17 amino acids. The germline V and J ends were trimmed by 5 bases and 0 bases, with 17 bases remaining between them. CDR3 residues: CASSSRDFSPSYNEQFF. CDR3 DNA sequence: TGTGCCAGCAGTTCCCGGGACTTCTCCCCCTCCTACAATGAGCAGTTCTTC.

The CDR3 nucleotides read TGTGCCAGCAGTCCATCGGGACTAGCGGGACACAATGAGCAGTTCTTC. This translates into CASSPSGLAGHNEQFF. J is TRBJ2-1 and V is TRBV28, with TRBD2 matching over 13 bases. This CDR3 has 16 amino acids. Germline V gives CDR1 MDHEN, CDR2 SYDVKM. Trimming cost V 5 bases and J 5 bases; bases outside gene matches: 6.

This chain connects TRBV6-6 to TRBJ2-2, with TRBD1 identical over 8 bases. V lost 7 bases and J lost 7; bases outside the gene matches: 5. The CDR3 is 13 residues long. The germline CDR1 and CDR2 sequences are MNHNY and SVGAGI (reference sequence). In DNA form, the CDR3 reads TGTGCCAGCACACAGGGGGGAGGCGGGGAGCTGTTTTTT. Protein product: CASTQGGGGELFF.

The CDR3 sequence is CASSRTSAYNEQFF. The DNA for the CDR3 is TGCGCCAGCAGCCGGACTAGCGCCTACAATGAGCAGTTCTTC. The chain carries TRBV5-1 and TRBJ2-1; 9 nucleotides match TRBD2. J lost 2 bases, V lost 4 bases, and 1 base had no gene match. Germline V gene lookup returns CDR1 SGHRS and CDR2 YFSETQ. The length of the CDR3 is 14 residues.

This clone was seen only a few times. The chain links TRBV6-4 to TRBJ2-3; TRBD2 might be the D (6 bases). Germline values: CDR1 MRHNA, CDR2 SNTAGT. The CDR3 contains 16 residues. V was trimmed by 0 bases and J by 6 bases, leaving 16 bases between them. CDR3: CASSDSIGSGADTQYF. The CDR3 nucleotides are TGTGCCAGCAGTGACTCTATAGGTTCGGGAGCGGATACGCAGTATTTT.

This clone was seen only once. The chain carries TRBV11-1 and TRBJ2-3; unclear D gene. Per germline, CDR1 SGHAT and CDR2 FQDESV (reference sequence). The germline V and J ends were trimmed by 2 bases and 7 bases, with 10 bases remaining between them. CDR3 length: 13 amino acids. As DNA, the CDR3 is TGTGCCAGCAGCTTATCCCCGACATATACGCAGTATTTT. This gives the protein CASSLSPTYTQYF. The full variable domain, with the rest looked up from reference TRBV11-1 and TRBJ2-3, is EAEVAQSPRYKITEKSQAVAFWCDPISGHATLYWYRQILGQGPELLVQFQDESVVDDSQLPKDRFSAERLKGVDSTLKIQPAELGDSAMYLCASSLSPTYTQYFGPGTRLTVL.

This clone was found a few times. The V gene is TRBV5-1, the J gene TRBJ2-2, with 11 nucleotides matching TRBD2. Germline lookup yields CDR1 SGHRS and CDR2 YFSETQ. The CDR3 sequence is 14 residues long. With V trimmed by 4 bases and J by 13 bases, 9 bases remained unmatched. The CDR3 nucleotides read TGCGCCAGCAGCCCGGGGACTAGCGGCGTTCGGCTGTTTTTT. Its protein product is CASSPGTSGVRLFF.

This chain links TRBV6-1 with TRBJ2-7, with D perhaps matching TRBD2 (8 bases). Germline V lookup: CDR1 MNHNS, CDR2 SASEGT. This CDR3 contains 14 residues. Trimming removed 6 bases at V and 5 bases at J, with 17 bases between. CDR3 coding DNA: TGTGCCAGCAGCGGGAGGGGGCACCCAAACGAGCAGTACTTC. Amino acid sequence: CASSGRGHPNEQYF.

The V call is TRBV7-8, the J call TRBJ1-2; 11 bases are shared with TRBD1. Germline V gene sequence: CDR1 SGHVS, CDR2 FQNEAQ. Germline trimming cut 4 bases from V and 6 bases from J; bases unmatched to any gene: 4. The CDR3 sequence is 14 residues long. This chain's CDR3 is CASSSGQGVDGYTF. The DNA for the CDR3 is TGTGCCAGCAGCTCGGGACAGGGGGTCGATGGCTACACCTTC.

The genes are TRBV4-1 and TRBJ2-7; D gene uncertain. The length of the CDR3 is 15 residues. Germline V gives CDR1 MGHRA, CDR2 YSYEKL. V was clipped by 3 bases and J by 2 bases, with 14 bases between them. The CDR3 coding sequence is TGCGCCAGCAGCCAGGGTAGCCACACCGCCTACGAGCAGTACTTC. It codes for CASSQGSHTAYEQYF.

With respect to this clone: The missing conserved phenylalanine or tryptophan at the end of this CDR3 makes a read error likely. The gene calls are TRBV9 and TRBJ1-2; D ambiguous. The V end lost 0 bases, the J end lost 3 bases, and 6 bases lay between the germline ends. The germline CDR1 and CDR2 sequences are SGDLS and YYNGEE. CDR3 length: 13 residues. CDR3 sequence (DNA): TGTGCCAGCAGCGTAGCTCGCGACTATGGCTACACCCTC. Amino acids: CASSVARDYGYTL.

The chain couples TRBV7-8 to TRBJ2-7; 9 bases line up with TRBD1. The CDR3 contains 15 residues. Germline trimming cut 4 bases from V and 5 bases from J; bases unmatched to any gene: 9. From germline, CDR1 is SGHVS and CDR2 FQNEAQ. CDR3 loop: CASSSGPGTGNEQYF. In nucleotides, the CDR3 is TGTGCCAGCAGCTCTGGTCCCGGGACAGGGAACGAGCAGTACTTC.

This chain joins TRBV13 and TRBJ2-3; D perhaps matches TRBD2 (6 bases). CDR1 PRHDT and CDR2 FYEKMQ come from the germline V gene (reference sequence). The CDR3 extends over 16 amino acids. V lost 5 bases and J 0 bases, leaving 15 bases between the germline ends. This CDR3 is CASSVKWGTSTDTQYF. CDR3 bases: TGTGCCAGCAGCGTAAAATGGGGGACTAGCACAGATACGCAGTATTTT. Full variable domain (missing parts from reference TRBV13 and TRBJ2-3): AAGVIQSPRHLIKEKRETATLKCYPIPRHDTVYWYQQGPGQDPQFLISFYEKMQSDKGSIPDRFSAQQFSDYHSELNMSSLELGDSALYFCASSVKWGTSTDTQYFGPGTRLTVL.

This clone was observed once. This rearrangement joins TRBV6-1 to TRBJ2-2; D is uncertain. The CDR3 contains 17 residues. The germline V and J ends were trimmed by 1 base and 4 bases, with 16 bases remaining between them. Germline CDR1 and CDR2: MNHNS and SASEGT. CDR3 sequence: CASSEVPGVFSTGELFF. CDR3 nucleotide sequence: TGTGCCAGCAGTGAAGTCCCTGGTGTATTTAGCACCGGGGAGCTGTTTTTT.

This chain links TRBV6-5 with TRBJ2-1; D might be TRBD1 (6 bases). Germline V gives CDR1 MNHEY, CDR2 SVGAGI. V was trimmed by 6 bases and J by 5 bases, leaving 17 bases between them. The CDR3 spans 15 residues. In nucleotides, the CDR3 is TGTGCCAGCAGCGCCGAGGGGGACCCCCACAATGAGCAGTTCTTC. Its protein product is CASSAEGDPHNEQFF.

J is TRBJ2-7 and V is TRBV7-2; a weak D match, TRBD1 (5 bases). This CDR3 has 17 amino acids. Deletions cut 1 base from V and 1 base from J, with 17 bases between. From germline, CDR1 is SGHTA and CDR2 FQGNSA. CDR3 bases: TGTGCCAGCAGCTTAGACTCCCCCCGAGCAGGGTCCTACGAGCAGTACTTC. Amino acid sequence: CASSLDSPRAGSYEQYF.

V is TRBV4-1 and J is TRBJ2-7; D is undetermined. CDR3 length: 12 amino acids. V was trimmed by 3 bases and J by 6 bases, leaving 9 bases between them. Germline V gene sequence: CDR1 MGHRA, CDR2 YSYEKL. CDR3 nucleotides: TGCGCCAGCAGCCAGAACCTGGCCGAGCAGTACTTC. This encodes CASSQNLAEQYF.

The CDR3 nucleotides are TGTGCCAGTCATTGGGGCCGGGGGGCAGGTTCACCCCTCCACTTT. This translates into CASHWGRGAGSPLHF. The chain uses TRBV19 and TRBJ1-6, with D possibly TRBD1 on 6 matching bases. Germline V gives CDR1 LNHDA, CDR2 SQIVND (reference sequence). The CDR3 has 15 amino acids. Trimming took 8 bases from V and 9 from J, leaving 20 bases between them. The variable domain in full, with the rest retrieved from reference TRBV19 and TRBJ1-6, is DGGITQSPKYLFRKEGQNVTLSCEQNLNHDAMYWYRQDPGQGLRLIYYSQIVNDFQKGDIAEGYSVSREKKESFPLTVTSAQKNPTAFYLCASHWGRGAGSPLHFGNGTRLTVT.

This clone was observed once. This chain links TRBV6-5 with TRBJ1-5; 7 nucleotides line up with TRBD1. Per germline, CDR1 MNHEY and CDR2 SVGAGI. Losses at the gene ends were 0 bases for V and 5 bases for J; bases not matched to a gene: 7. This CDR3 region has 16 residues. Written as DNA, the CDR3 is TGTGCCAGCAGTTACTCATGGACAGGCGATTATCAGCCCCAGCATTTT. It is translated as CASSYSWTGDYQPQHF.

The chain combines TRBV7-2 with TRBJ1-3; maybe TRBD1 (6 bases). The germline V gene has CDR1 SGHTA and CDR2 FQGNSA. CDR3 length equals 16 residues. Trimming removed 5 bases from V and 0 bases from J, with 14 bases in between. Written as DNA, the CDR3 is TGTGCCAGCAGCCCCCCCGAGACAGGCTCTGGAAACACCATATATTTT. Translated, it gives CASSPPETGSGNTIYF.

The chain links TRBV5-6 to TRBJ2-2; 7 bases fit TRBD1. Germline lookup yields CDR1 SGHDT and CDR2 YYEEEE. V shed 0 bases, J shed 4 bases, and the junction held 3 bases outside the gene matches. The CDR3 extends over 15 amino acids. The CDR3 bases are TGTGCCAGCAGCTTGGGGGACAGATCCACCGGGGAGCTGTTTTTT. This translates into CASSLGDRSTGELFF.

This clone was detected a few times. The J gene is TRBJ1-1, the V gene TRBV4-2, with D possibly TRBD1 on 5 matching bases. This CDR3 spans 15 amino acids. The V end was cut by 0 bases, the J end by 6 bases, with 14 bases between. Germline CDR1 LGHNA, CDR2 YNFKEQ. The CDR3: CASSQDEGGTSEAFF. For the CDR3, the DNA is TGTGCCAGCAGCCAAGATGAGGGAGGGACCTCTGAAGCTTTCTTT.

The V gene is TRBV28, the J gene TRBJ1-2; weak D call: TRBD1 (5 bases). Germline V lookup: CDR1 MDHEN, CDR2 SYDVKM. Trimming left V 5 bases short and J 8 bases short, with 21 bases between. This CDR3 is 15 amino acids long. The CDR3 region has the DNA TGTGCCAGCAGTCACGCACCCAGGGATTTGCTGGGCTACACCTTC. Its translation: CASSHAPRDLLGYTF.